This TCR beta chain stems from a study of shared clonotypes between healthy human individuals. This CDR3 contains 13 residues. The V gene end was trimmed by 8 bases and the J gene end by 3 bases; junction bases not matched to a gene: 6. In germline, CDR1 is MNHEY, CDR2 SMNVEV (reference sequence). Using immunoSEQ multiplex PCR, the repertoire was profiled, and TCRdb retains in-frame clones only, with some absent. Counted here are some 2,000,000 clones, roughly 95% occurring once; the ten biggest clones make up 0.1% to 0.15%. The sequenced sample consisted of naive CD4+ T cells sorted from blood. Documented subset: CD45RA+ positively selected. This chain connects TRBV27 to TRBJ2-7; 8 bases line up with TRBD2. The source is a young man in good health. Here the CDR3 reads CASRGGMVYEQYF. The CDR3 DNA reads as TGTGCCAGCCGGGGGGGGATGGTCTACGAGCAGTACTTC.